The 20 T cell receptor beta chains presented below share a single source sample, sequenced in a study of blood T cell repertoires in COVID-19. Profiled with immunoSEQ multiplex PCR; TCRdb holds only in-frame clones, not every one. The profile covers about 310,000 clones, with 70% to 90% appearing a single time and 9.5% taken by the ten largest. Sequenced sample: PBMCs or T cells enriched from blood (not recorded which). Source of these receptors: a woman in her thirties or forties who had recovered from COVID-19.

J is TRBJ1-1 and V is TRBV7-6; 10 bases map to TRBD1. V shed 5 bases, J shed 10 bases, and the junction held 7 bases outside the gene matches. Germline CDR1 reads SGHVS; CDR2 reads FNYEAQ. The CDR3 runs to 13 residues. CDR3 DNA: TGTGCCAGCAGCAGGGGACAGGGGCTGGGAGCTTTCTTT. The encoded protein is CASSRGQGLGAFF.

The CDR3 reads CASKRGNEDNEQFF. CDR3 in DNA: TGTGCCAGCAAGAGGGGGAACGAAGACAATGAGCAGTTCTTC. This chain links TRBV7-3 with TRBJ2-1, with a weak D call TRBD1 (6 bases). CDR1 and CDR2 (germline): SGHTA, FQGTGA. This CDR3 contains 14 residues. The V end lost 7 bases, the J end lost 5 bases, and 15 bases lay between the germline ends.

This chain connects TRBV7-3 to TRBJ2-2; D might be TRBD2 (5 bases). CDR1 is SGHTA and CDR2 is FQGTGA in the germline V gene. The CDR3 totals 15 residues. V lost 4 bases and J 6 bases, leaving 15 bases between the germline ends. CDR3 residues: CASSSDFEGPGELFF. CDR3 DNA sequence: TGTGCCAGCAGCTCCGACTTTGAGGGTCCCGGGGAGCTGTTTTTT.

The rearrangement links TRBV25-1 to TRBJ2-2; TRBD1 might be the D (6 bases). The V and J ends lost 1 base and 4 bases respectively, with 10 bases between them. The germline CDR1 and CDR2 sequences are MGHDK and SYGVNS. This CDR3 comprises 15 residues. CDR3 region: CASSEWGRGTGELFF. DNA of the CDR3: TGTGCCAGCAGTGAATGGGGCAGGGGCACCGGGGAGCTGTTTTTT.

The chain couples TRBV14 to TRBJ2-5; D remains unclear. V was shortened by 2 bases and J by 5 bases, with 9 bases between the two germline ends. The CDR3 extends over 13 amino acids. CDR1 is SGHDN and CDR2 is FVKESK in the germline V gene. In nucleotides, the CDR3 is TGTGCCAGCAGCCAAACTTATCCGGAGACCCAGTACTTC. Protein: CASSQTYPETQYF. The whole variable domain, remainder taken from reference TRBV14 and TRBJ2-5, is EAGVTQFPSHSVIEKGQTVTLRCDPISGHDNLYWYRRVMGKEIKFLLHFVKESKQDESGMPNNRFLAERTGGTYSTLKVQPAELEDSGVYFCASSQTYPETQYFGPGTRLLVL.

A few counts support this clone. The J gene is TRBJ2-3, the V gene TRBV7-9; D remains unclear. V was trimmed by 5 bases and J by 2 bases, leaving 11 bases between them. Germline V gene lookup returns CDR1 SEHNR and CDR2 FQNEAQ (reference sequence). This CDR3 has 14 amino acids. CDR3 loop: CASSPTGNTDTQYF. The DNA of the CDR3 is TGTGCCAGCAGCCCCACCGGTAACACAGATACGCAGTATTTT.

This chain connects TRBV25-1 to TRBJ2-4, with D perhaps matching TRBD1 (5 bases). This CDR3 has 14 amino acids. V shed 1 base and J shed 1 base, with 5 bases lying between them. Looked up from germline, CDR1 is MGHDK and CDR2 is SYGVNS. The DNA for the CDR3 is TGTGCCAGCAGTGAATCAGGGGCCAAAAACATTCAGTACTTC. Translated, it gives CASSESGAKNIQYF.

The V call is TRBV20-1, the J call TRBJ2-1; 8 nucleotides agree with TRBD2. The CDR3 has 11 residues. Germline V lookup: CDR1 DFQATT, CDR2 SNEGSKA (reference sequence). V shed 5 bases, J shed 12 bases, and the junction held 6 bases outside the gene matches. The CDR3 DNA reads TGCAGTGCTCCCCGGACTAGCCGGCAGTTCTTC. It yields the protein CSAPRTSRQFF.

This chain links TRBV5-5 with TRBJ1-4, with D perhaps TRBD1 (5 bases). The CDR3 covers 14 residues. Germline V gene lookup returns CDR1 SGHKS and CDR2 YYEKEE (reference sequence). V shed 0 bases and J shed 8 bases, with 11 bases lying between them. The CDR3 region has the DNA TGTGCCAGCAGCTTGGCAGGGAGGATAGAAAAACTGTTTTTT. This gives the protein CASSLAGRIEKLFF. Full variable domain (outside the CDR3, taken from reference TRBV5-5 and TRBJ1-4): DAGVTQSPTHLIKTRGQQVTLRCSPISGHKSVSWYQQVLGQGPQFIFQYYEKEERGRGNFPDRFSARQFPNYSSELNVNALLLGDSALYLCASSLAGRIEKLFFGSGTQLSVL.

The chain recombines TRBV7-2 with TRBJ1-5, with 10 positions matching TRBD1. This CDR3 spans 16 amino acids. V gave up 5 bases and J gave up 6 bases; unmatched junction bases: 10. Germline V lookup: CDR1 SGHTA, CDR2 FQGNSA. This chain's CDR3 is CASSPWGTGEGQPQHF. CDR3 coding DNA: TGTGCCAGCAGCCCCTGGGGGACAGGGGAGGGTCAGCCCCAGCATTTT.

The chain carries TRBV2 and TRBJ2-7; 9 positions match TRBD2. Germline V lookup: CDR1 SNHLY, CDR2 FYNNEI. With 10 bases clipped from V and 3 bases from J, the junction kept 13 bases outside the gene matches. The CDR3 has 15 residues. The CDR3 spells CAISISSGSDYEQYF. CDR3 nucleotide sequence: TGTGCCATTTCAATAAGTAGCGGGAGCGACTACGAGCAGTACTTC.

The CDR3 loop reads CASSLSRGAYEQYF. Written as DNA, the CDR3 is TGTGCCAGCAGTTTATCACGGGGGGCCTACGAGCAGTACTTC. The chain links TRBV27 to TRBJ2-7; TRBD2 matches 7 bases. Germline V gene lookup returns CDR1 MNHEY and CDR2 SMNVEV (reference sequence). After removal of 0 bases from V and 2 bases from J, the junction contained 1 base not matched to a gene. The CDR3 length is 14 residues.

This chain uses TRBV5-1 with TRBJ2-2; 13 bases align to TRBD2. Germline V gene lookup returns CDR1 SGHRS and CDR2 YFSETQ. The V gene end was trimmed by 4 bases and the J gene end by 7 bases; junction bases not matched to a gene: 19. The CDR3 totals 20 residues. For the CDR3, the DNA is TGCGCCAGCAGCCCCCAGAGACTAGCGGGGGGCCTGGGTGAAAGCGGGGAGCTGTTTTTT. This gives the protein CASSPQRLAGGLGESGELFF.

This clone was seen once. The rearrangement uses TRBV19 and TRBJ2-1; 12 bases are shared with TRBD2. Germline V gene sequence: CDR1 LNHDA, CDR2 SQIVND (reference sequence). The CDR3 runs to 16 residues. The junction had 10 bases not matched to a gene; V was cut back by 5 bases and J by 8 bases. The CDR3 reads CASSRRLAGVQDEQFF. The CDR3 DNA follows: TGTGCCAGTAGTCGTCGACTAGCGGGAGTACAAGATGAGCAGTTCTTC. The entire variable domain, with the rest obtained from reference TRBV19 and TRBJ2-1, is as follows: DGGITQSPKYLFRKEGQNVTLSCEQNLNHDAMYWYRQDPGQGLRLIYYSQIVNDFQKGDIAEGYSVSREKKESFPLTVTSAQKNPTAFYLCASSRRLAGVQDEQFFGPGTRLTVL.

The chain has TRBV4-2 and TRBJ2-1; a weak D match, TRBD1 (5 bases). The CDR3 loop spans 15 amino acids. The V end was cut by 1 base, the J end by 3 bases, with 10 bases between. Germline assignment: CDR1 LGHNA and CDR2 YNFKEQ. CDR3 region: CASSQASQGYNEQFF. DNA of the CDR3: TGTGCCAGCAGCCAAGCCTCCCAGGGCTACAATGAGCAGTTCTTC.

The chain combines TRBV25-1 with TRBJ2-5, with D possibly being TRBD1 (7 bases). The CDR3 has 17 residues. Trimming removed 6 bases from V and 4 bases from J, with 24 bases in between. CDR1 and CDR2 (germline): MGHDK, SYGVNS. This CDR3 is CASSPGKGAGRVETQYF. The CDR3 DNA reads as TGTGCCAGCAGCCCCGGAAAGGGGGCGGGGCGGGTAGAGACCCAGTACTTC.

The chain recombines TRBV11-3 with TRBJ2-5; TRBD2 agrees at 7 bases. The CDR3 is 16 residues long. V lost 1 base and J lost 2; bases outside the gene matches: 7. Germline assignment: CDR1 SGHNT and CDR2 YENEEA. CDR3 region: CASSLVGRGPQETQYF. The CDR3 DNA reads as TGTGCCAGCAGCTTAGTAGGGAGGGGCCCGCAAGAGACCCAGTACTTC.

The chain uses TRBV2 and TRBJ2-1; TRBD2 aligns across 12 bases. This CDR3 has 17 residues. CDR1 SNHLY and CDR2 FYNNEI come from the germline V gene. J was trimmed by 10 bases and V by 2 bases; bases with no gene match: 12. The CDR3 here is CASSERASGRGAREQFF. Written as DNA, the CDR3 is TGTGCCAGCAGTGAAAGGGCTAGCGGGAGGGGGGCGAGGGAGCAGTTCTTC.

The genes are TRBV11-3 and TRBJ2-7; 8 bases are a match to TRBD1. CDR3 length: 13 amino acids. The germline gives CDR1 SGHNT, CDR2 YENEEA. Trimming took 5 bases from V and 7 from J; bases not matched to a gene: 7. The CDR3 DNA is TGTGCCAGCAGCCGAAAAACAGGGGGAGAGCAGTACTTC. This encodes CASSRKTGGEQYF. Full variable domain (missing parts from reference TRBV11-3 and TRBJ2-7): EAGVVQSPRYKIIEKKQPVAFWCNPISGHNTLYWYLQNLGQGPELLIRYENEEAVDDSQLPKDRFSAERLKGVDSTLKIQPAELGDSAVYLCASSRKTGGEQYFGPGTRLTVT.

The chain couples TRBV7-2 to TRBJ2-5; tentative D call: TRBD1 (5 bases). The V end lost 1 base, the J end lost 5 bases, and 11 bases lay between the germline ends. This CDR3 comprises 14 residues. Germline assignment: CDR1 SGHTA and CDR2 FQGNSA. CDR3 in amino acids: CASSLDVGQETQYF. Here the CDR3 DNA reads TGTGCCAGCAGCTTAGATGTGGGGCAGGAGACCCAGTACTTC.